This T cell receptor (beta chain) comes out of a study of blood T cell repertoires in COVID-19. V was shortened by 5 bases and J by 2 bases, with 9 bases between the two germline ends. Germline CDR1 MDHEN, CDR2 SYDVKM. This CDR3 has 13 residues. Authors' analysis steps: For nucleated cells, counts were estimated from reference gene primer amplification. Repertoires were generated with immunoSEQ multiplex PCR, while TCRdb's copy carries only in-frame clones and drops some. D and trimming were read from the DNA, whereas the V and J calls and clone size are those reported in that table. This repertoire shows some 120,000 clones, 75% to 85% found once; its top ten account for about an eighth.

The clonotype comes from a human donor in a cohort sampled during active COVID-19. The source material was peripheral blood. The chain couples TRBV28 to TRBJ2-5; D is perhaps TRBD2 (6 bases). The CDR3 protein is CASSRLVQETQYF. CDR3 nucleotide sequence: TGTGCCAGCAGTAGACTAGTTCAAGAGACCCAGTACTTC. Together with reference TRBV28 and TRBJ2-5, the CDR3 gives the full variable domain: DVKVTQSSRYLVKRTGEKVFLECVQDMDHENMFWYRQDPGLGLRLIYFSYDVKMKEKGDIPEGYSVSREKKERFSLILESASTNQTSMYLCASSRLVQETQYFGPGTRLLVL.